Below are 5 T cell receptor beta chains sequenced from a single sample in a study of T cell repertoires in cytomegalovirus infection. TCRdb fed the reads into MiXCR, producing one record per CDR3 protein. Of 150,000 to 200,000 distinct CDR3 sequences listed, roughly 27% are singletons. What was sequenced was PBMCs. Receptor source: a human donor in good health (CMV status not recorded). Some clones in this sample may be carry-over from other donors' samples.

This clonotype showed up just a few times. V usage is TRBV7-2 and J usage is TRBJ2-7; TRBD2 might be the D (6 bases). The CDR3 contains 14 residues. Trimming took off 3 bases at V and 2 bases at J, with 11 bases between the two ends. Germline V gene data show CDR1 as SGHTA and CDR2 as FQGNSA. CDR3 sequence reads: CASSFIGGTYEQYF. The DNA of the CDR3 is TGTGCCAGCAGCTTCATCGGGGGAACCTACGAGCAGTACTTC.

This clonotype was seen repeatedly, ten times or more. This chain links TRBV7-2 with TRBJ1-5, with TRBD1 as a possible D gene (5 bases). Germline V gene lookup returns CDR1 SGHTA and CDR2 FQGNSA. The CDR3 totals 13 residues. Deletions cut 10 bases from V and 1 base from J, with 11 bases between. In DNA, the CDR3 is TGTGCCACAGGGCGGACCAGCAATCAGCCCCAGCATTTT. It encodes CATGRTSNQPQHF.

The chain carries TRBV28 and TRBJ1-2; D is uncertain. The V end lost 11 bases, the J end lost 4 bases, and 14 bases lay between the germline ends. This CDR3 is 12 amino acids long. Germline V gene sequence: CDR1 MDHEN, CDR2 SYDVKM. CDR3 amino acids: CASERAGYGYTF. CDR3 sequence (DNA): TGTGCCTCCGAGAGGGCGGGCTATGGCTACACCTTC.

This chain connects TRBV10-3 to TRBJ2-1, with D uncertain. Germline V gives CDR1 ENHRY, CDR2 SYGVKD. The CDR3 totals 15 residues. Between the trimmed V and J ends, which lost 6 bases and 0 bases, there was a span of 12 bases. This chain's CDR3 is CAISDRLSSYNEQFF. DNA of the CDR3: TGTGCCATCAGCGATCGACTTAGCTCCTACAATGAGCAGTTCTTC.

This clonotype was seen repeatedly, ten times or more. The V call is TRBV7-2, the J call TRBJ2-5; D gene ambiguous. Trimming took 8 bases from V and 4 from J, leaving 11 bases between them. The CDR3 loop spans 12 amino acids. CDR1 and CDR2 from the germline V gene are SGHTA and FQGNSA. CDR3 region: CASGRPRETQYF. CDR3 nucleotide sequence: TGTGCCAGCGGACGGCCTCGAGAGACCCAGTACTTC.